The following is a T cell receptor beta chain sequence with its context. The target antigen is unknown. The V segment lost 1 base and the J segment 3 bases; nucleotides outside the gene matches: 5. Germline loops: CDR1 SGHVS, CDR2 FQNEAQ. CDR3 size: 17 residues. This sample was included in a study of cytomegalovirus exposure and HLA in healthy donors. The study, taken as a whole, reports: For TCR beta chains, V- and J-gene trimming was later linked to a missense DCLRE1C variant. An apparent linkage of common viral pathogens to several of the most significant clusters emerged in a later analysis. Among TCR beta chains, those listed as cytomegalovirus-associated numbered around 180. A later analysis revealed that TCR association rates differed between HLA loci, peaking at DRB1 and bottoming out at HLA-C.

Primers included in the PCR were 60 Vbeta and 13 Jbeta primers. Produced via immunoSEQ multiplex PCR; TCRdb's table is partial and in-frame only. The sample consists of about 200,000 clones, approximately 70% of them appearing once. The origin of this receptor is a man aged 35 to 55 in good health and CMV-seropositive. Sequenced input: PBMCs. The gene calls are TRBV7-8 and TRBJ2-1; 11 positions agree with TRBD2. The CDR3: CASSLGLAGGLYNEQFF. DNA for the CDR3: TGTGCCAGCAGCTTAGGGCTAGCGGGGGGCCTCTACAATGAGCAGTTCTTC.